This TCR beta chain originates from a study of blood T cell repertoires in COVID-19. Study-wide context: Acute and convalescent COVID-19 samples came from the United States, Italy and Spain. The analysed material was cDNA or gDNA that came from T cells, B-cell-depleted T cells, or PBMCs.

The CDR3 contains 17 residues. The ends lost 6 bases at V and 0 bases at J; junction bases unmatched: 10. The germline V gene has CDR1 SQVTM and CDR2 ANQGSEA. In the study's own analysis: Amplification from reference gene primers served as the basis for estimated nucleated cell counts. Method: immunoSEQ multiplex PCR; TCRdb's copy keeps in-frame clones and lacks some. Clone size and V and J calls were adopted from that table, with D and trimming inferred from the DNA. The data hold about 100,000 clones, with approximately 88% observed a single time. The V and J genes are TRBV29-1 and TRBJ2-1, with 11 bases identical to TRBD2. Material: peripheral blood. The clonotype originates from a man aged 55-75 years with acute or convalescent COVID-19. In DNA, the CDR3 is TGCAGCGTAGCCGGGACTAGCGGAAGGATCTCCTACAATGAGCAGTTCTTC. It encodes CSVAGTSGRISYNEQFF.